Following are 22 T cell receptor beta chains from one sample sequenced in a study of blood T cell repertoires in COVID-19. Assay: immunoSEQ multiplex PCR; the TCRdb copy retains only in-frame clones and omits some. The table lists about 140,000 clones, roughly 80% of them singletons, with 4.5% to 5.5% in the top ten. Sequenced: PBMCs or T cells enriched from blood (not recorded which). The receptor set was obtained from a man between 35 and 55 years old with acute COVID-19.

This clone was found a few times. The V gene is TRBV4-3, the J gene TRBJ2-7; 7 bases are shared with TRBD2. The CDR3 runs 15 residues. CDR1 is LGHNA and CDR2 is YSLEER in the germline V gene. With 2 bases clipped from V and 2 bases from J, the junction kept 6 bases outside the gene matches. CDR3 bases: TGCGCCAGCAGCCAATCCTGGACTAGTACCTACGAGCAGTACTTC. Protein: CASSQSWTSTYEQYF.

The rearrangement joins TRBV30 to TRBJ1-5; unclear D gene. CDR1 and CDR2 (germline): GTSNPN, SVGIG (reference sequence). CDR3 size: 13 residues. Trimming pared 5 bases from V and 4 bases from J, leaving 12 bases between. This chain's CDR3 is CAWRHSGNQPQHF. In DNA form, the CDR3 reads TGTGCCTGGCGCCACTCCGGTAATCAGCCCCAGCATTTT.

CDR3 nucleotide sequence: TGCGCCAGCAGAATCCGGGACAGTACCTACGAGCAGTACTTC. Amino acids: CASRIRDSTYEQYF. J is TRBJ2-7 and V is TRBV5-1; 7 bases match TRBD1. Looked up from germline, CDR1 is SGHRS and CDR2 is YFSETQ. The CDR3 is 14 residues long. Trimming cost V 5 bases and J 2 bases; bases outside gene matches: 7.

This sequence joins TRBV29-1 and TRBJ1-1, with D possibly TRBD1 on 5 matching bases. CDR1 and CDR2 from the germline V gene are SQVTM and ANQGSEA. The CDR3 is made up of 13 amino acids. Deletions cut 2 bases from V and 4 bases from J, with 11 bases between. CDR3 DNA: TGCAGCGTTGAATGGCAGGGAAGCACTGAAGCTTTCTTT. As protein: CSVEWQGSTEAFF.

This chain connects TRBV12-3 or TRBV12-4 to TRBJ1-1; D call uncertain. Between the trimmed V and J ends, which lost 11 bases and 2 bases, there was a span of 9 bases. This CDR3 has 11 residues. The CDR3 nucleotides read TGTGCCGTGAGGGATAACACTGAAGCTTTCTTT. Its translation: CAVRDNTEAFF.

The rearrangement joins TRBV11-3 to TRBJ2-7, with D maybe TRBD2 (5 bases). CDR3 length: 13 residues. The germline CDR1 and CDR2 sequences are SGHNT and YENEEA. Trimming left V 1 base short and J 4 bases short, with 8 bases between. The CDR3 sequence: CASSLGSGYEQYF. The CDR3 DNA is TGTGCCAGCAGCTTAGGTTCGGGATACGAGCAGTACTTC.

The chain uses TRBV7-8 and TRBJ2-5; 8 bases align to TRBD2. The V gene end was trimmed by 4 bases and the J gene end by 2 bases; junction bases not matched to a gene: 9. CDR1 is SGHVS and CDR2 is FQNEAQ in the germline V gene. The CDR3 sequence is 16 residues long. CDR3 protein: CASSSDLAGLQETQYF. CDR3 in DNA: TGTGCCAGCAGCTCTGATCTAGCGGGCTTACAAGAGACCCAGTACTTC.

The chain couples TRBV6-2 or TRBV6-3 to TRBJ2-3; TRBD2 matches 9 bases. Germline CDR1 is MNHEY and CDR2 is SVGEGT. J was trimmed by 2 bases and V by 2 bases; bases with no gene match: 11. This CDR3 spans 18 amino acids. CDR3 bases: TGTGCCAGCAGTTACGGTAGTAGTAGCGGGGGCATCACAGATACGCAGTATTTT. Protein: CASSYGSSSGGITDTQYF.

The V and J genes are TRBV6-1 and TRBJ2-2; a weak D match, TRBD2 (5 bases). This CDR3 has 17 residues. V dropped 0 bases and J dropped 1 base, with 12 bases sitting between them. Germline CDR1 and CDR2: MNHNS and SASEGT. The CDR3 sequence is CASSEASVSGNTGELFF. As DNA, the CDR3 is TGTGCCAGCAGTGAAGCGTCGGTAAGCGGGAACACCGGGGAGCTGTTTTTT.

This clone showed up just once. The chain is built from TRBV7-9 and TRBJ2-2; 9 bases fit TRBD1. This CDR3 comprises 15 residues. Trimming cost V 5 bases and J 7 bases; bases outside gene matches: 8. Germline CDR1 SEHNR, CDR2 FQNEAQ (reference sequence). The CDR3 DNA is TGTGCCAGCAGCCCAACCGGGACAGGGAACGGGGAGCTGTTTTTT. Protein product: CASSPTGTGNGELFF.

The rearrangement links TRBV6-5 to TRBJ2-1; 7 bases match TRBD1. Germline V CDR1 and CDR2: MNHEY, SVGAGI. This CDR3 has 13 residues. V lost 7 bases to trimming and J lost 8 bases; unmatched junction nucleotides: 8. DNA for the CDR3: TGTGCCAGCACTCCAGGGCAGGGGGATGAGCAGTTCTTC. Translated: CASTPGQGDEQFF.

This chain uses TRBV6-2 or TRBV6-3 with TRBJ2-4, with 9 nucleotides matching TRBD1. The V and J ends lost 3 bases and 5 bases, in that order; junction bases with no gene match: 5. CDR1 and CDR2 from the germline V gene are MNHEY and SVGEGT. This CDR3 is built from 15 residues. The CDR3: CASSYNWDRENIQYF. Written as DNA, the CDR3 is TGTGCCAGCAGTTATAATTGGGACAGGGAAAACATTCAGTACTTC.

V gene TRBV5-5 combines with J gene TRBJ2-2; D is ambiguous. This CDR3 is 15 amino acids long. Germline assignment: CDR1 SGHKS and CDR2 YYEKEE (reference sequence). The V end was cut by 0 bases, the J end by 0 bases, with 6 bases between. CDR3 loop: CASSLGTANTGELFF. In nucleotides, the CDR3 is TGTGCCAGCAGCTTGGGTACAGCGAACACCGGGGAGCTGTTTTTT.

V and J are TRBV4-1 and TRBJ1-3; D is unclear. Germline CDR1 and CDR2: MGHRA and YSYEKL. V was shortened by 3 bases and J by 2 bases, with 11 bases between the two germline ends. The CDR3 totals 15 residues. DNA of the CDR3: TGCGCCAGCAGCCATGTCACTGAAGCTGGAAACACCATATATTTT. Residues: CASSHVTEAGNTIYF.

Here the CDR3 DNA reads TGTGCCAGCAGCTTAGATCTGGCGGATCCTGTCGAGCAGTACTTC. Translated, it gives CASSLDLADPVEQYF. This chain uses TRBV11-3 with TRBJ2-7, with D hard to call. V lost 0 bases, J lost 6 bases, and 15 bases lay in between. The CDR3 has 15 amino acids. The germline V gene has CDR1 SGHNT and CDR2 YENEEA. Looking up the rest from reference TRBV11-3 and TRBJ2-7 gives the full variable domain: EAGVVQSPRYKIIEKKQPVAFWCNPISGHNTLYWYLQNLGQGPELLIRYENEEAVDDSQLPKDRFSAERLKGVDSTLKIQPAELGDSAVYLCASSLDLADPVEQYFGPGTRLTVT.

This clone was counted once. The chain recombines TRBV4-1 with TRBJ2-7, with D tentatively TRBD2 (5 bases). V lost 1 base and J 0 bases, leaving 10 bases between the germline ends. The CDR3 extends over 15 amino acids. Germline loops: CDR1 MGHRA, CDR2 YSYEKL. The CDR3 bases are TGCGCCAGCAGCCAAGTCGGGGTACCCTCCTACGAGCAGTACTTC. Residues: CASSQVGVPSYEQYF.

This sequence joins TRBV5-4 and TRBJ2-2; 9 nucleotides agree with TRBD2. With V trimmed by 2 bases and J by 3 bases, 8 bases remained unmatched. Germline CDR1 and CDR2: SGHNT and YYREEE (reference sequence). There are 17 residues in the CDR3. CDR3 sequence: CASSFVLAGSYTGELFF. For the CDR3, the DNA is TGTGCCAGCAGCTTCGTCCTAGCGGGGTCTTACACCGGGGAGCTGTTTTTT.

This clone has just a few counts. The J gene is TRBJ2-5, the V gene TRBV7-8; TRBD1 agrees at 7 bases. CDR1 is SGHVS and CDR2 is FQNEAQ in the germline V gene. Trimming removed 1 base from V and 5 bases from J; junction bases left unmatched: 4. This CDR3 contains 14 residues. This chain's CDR3 is CASSLGDSKETQYF. CDR3 bases: TGTGCCAGCAGCTTAGGGGACAGCAAGGAGACCCAGTACTTC. The whole variable domain, remainder taken from reference TRBV7-8 and TRBJ2-5, is GAGVSQSPRYKVAKRGQDVALRCDPISGHVSLFWYQQALGQGPEFLTYFQNEAQLDKSGLPSDRFFAERPEGSVSTLKIQRTQQEDSAVYLCASSLGDSKETQYFGPGTRLLVL.

The V gene is TRBV19, the J gene TRBJ1-3, with no clear D. Deletions cut 6 bases from V and 1 base from J, with 13 bases between. The CDR3 consists of 15 residues. Germline loops: CDR1 LNHDA, CDR2 SQIVND (reference sequence). In DNA form, the CDR3 reads TGTGCCAGTAGCGGCAGGCGGGAGTCTGGAAACACCATATATTTT. It translates to CASSGRRESGNTIYF.

The gene calls are TRBV30 and TRBJ1-3, with 8 bases fitting TRBD1. Germline V gives CDR1 GTSNPN, CDR2 SVGIG (reference sequence). Trimming cost V 3 bases and J 2 bases; bases outside gene matches: 9. This CDR3 has 16 residues. This CDR3 reads CAWSVQGAQTGNTIYF. CDR3 DNA sequence: TGTGCCTGGAGCGTCCAGGGGGCGCAAACTGGAAACACCATATATTTT.

This clone showed up just a few times. V usage is TRBV30 and J usage is TRBJ2-2, with 10 bases identical to TRBD1. The germline V gene has CDR1 GTSNPN and CDR2 SVGIG (reference sequence). V was clipped by 0 bases and J by 7 bases; unmatched bases: 11. The CDR3 is 17 residues long. This CDR3 is CAWSVPLQTGGHGELFF. In nucleotides, the CDR3 is TGTGCCTGGAGTGTACCCCTCCAGACAGGGGGCCACGGGGAGCTGTTTTTT.

This chain joins TRBV9 and TRBJ2-3; 9 nucleotides agree with TRBD2. The V segment lost 4 bases and the J segment 5 bases; nucleotides outside the gene matches: 8. The CDR3 extends over 15 amino acids. Germline V gene lookup returns CDR1 SGDLS and CDR2 YYNGEE. The CDR3 DNA sequence: TGTGCCAGCAGCAATAGCGGGAGAGGAGGAGATACGCAGTATTTT. It is translated as CASSNSGRGGDTQYF.